What follows are 3 T cell receptor beta chains derived from one specimen sequenced in a study of response to subunit inactivated influenza vaccine. TCRdb re-analysed the RT-PCR reads in MiXCR, keeping a single row per CDR3 protein. The sample has 400,000 to 550,000 distinct CDR3 sequences; less than 30% are singletons. The starting material was CD4+ T cells sorted from PBMCs, obtained 4 to 6 days after vaccination. Receptors were obtained from a man in his fifties or sixties who received an inactivated influenza vaccine.

This clonotype has a count of ten or more. V gene TRBV12-3 or TRBV12-4 combines with J gene TRBJ1-2; tentative D call: TRBD1 (5 bases). Between the trimmed V and J ends, which lost 3 bases and 4 bases, there was a span of 9 bases. The CDR3 consists of 13 residues. The chain's CDR3 is CASSFTGTYGYTF. The CDR3 coding sequence is TGTGCCAGCAGTTTCACCGGGACCTATGGCTACACCTTC.

The chain combines TRBV29-1 with TRBJ2-3; TRBD2 matches 8 bases. This CDR3 is built from 15 residues. Losses at the gene ends were 0 bases for V and 4 bases for J; bases not matched to a gene: 6. Germline CDR1 reads SQVTM; CDR2 reads ANQGSEA. The CDR3 region has the DNA TGCAGCGTTGAAGACTACGGGGGGGCTGCAGATACGCAGTATTTT. Encoded protein: CSVEDYGGAADTQYF.

The V call is TRBV3-1, the J call TRBJ2-7; 15 nucleotides match TRBD2. CDR1 is LGHDT and CDR2 is YNNKEL in the germline V gene (reference sequence). The length of the CDR3 is 15 residues. V gave up 4 bases and J gave up 5 bases; unmatched junction bases: 3. CDR3 coding DNA: TGTGCCAGCAGCCCGGGACTAGCGGGAGGCAACGAGCAGTACTTC. This gives the protein CASSPGLAGGNEQYF.